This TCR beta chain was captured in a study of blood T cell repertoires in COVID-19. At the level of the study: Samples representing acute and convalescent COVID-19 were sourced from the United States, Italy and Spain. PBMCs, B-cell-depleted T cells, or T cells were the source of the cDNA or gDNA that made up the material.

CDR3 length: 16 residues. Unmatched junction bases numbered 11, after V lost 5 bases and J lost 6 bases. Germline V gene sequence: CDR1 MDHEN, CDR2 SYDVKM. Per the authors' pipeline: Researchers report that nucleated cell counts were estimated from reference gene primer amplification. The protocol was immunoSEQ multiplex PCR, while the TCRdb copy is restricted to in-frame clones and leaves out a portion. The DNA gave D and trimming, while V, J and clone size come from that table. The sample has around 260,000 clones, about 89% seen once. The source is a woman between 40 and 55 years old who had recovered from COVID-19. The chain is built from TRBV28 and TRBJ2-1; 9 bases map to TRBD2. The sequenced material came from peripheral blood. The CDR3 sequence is CASSKGGLAGTNEQFF. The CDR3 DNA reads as TGTGCCAGCAGTAAAGGGGGCCTAGCGGGGACCAATGAGCAGTTCTTC.